The 18 T cell receptor beta chains reported below all come from one sample, sequenced in a study of Graves' ophthalmopathy and Graves' hyperthyroidism. Amplification targeted the TCR beta CDR3 regions, with RNA transcripts as the source material. Second-round multiplex PCR followed a first-round RT-PCR using HTBI primers. MiXCR was run by TCRdb on the multiplex PCR reads, yielding one entry per CDR3 protein. The sample lists 200,000 to 250,000 distinct CDR3 sequences; about 47% were seen once. Sequencing was done on a sample of peripheral blood. Every receptor here comes from an adult man with Graves' ophthalmopathy.

The CDR3 DNA is TGTGCCAGCAGCTTAGTAAATACAGCGAACACCGGGGAGCTGTTTTTT. Protein sequence: CASSLVNTANTGELFF. The V and J genes are TRBV11-2 and TRBJ2-2; D remains unclear. The CDR3 loop spans 16 amino acids. Trimming took off 1 base at V and 0 bases at J, with 9 bases between the two ends. Germline V lookup: CDR1 SGHAT, CDR2 FQNNGV.

This clonotype was detected many times. This chain connects TRBV12-3 or TRBV12-4 to TRBJ1-3; D might be TRBD1 (5 bases). This CDR3 region has 15 residues. Trimming left V 3 bases short and J 0 bases short, with 9 bases between. CDR3 DNA sequence: TGTGCCAGCAGTTTTCAGGGACGCTCTGGAAACACCATATATTTT. Translation: CASSFQGRSGNTIYF.

This clonotype was counted only a few times. CDR3 amino acids: CASSPTGGPNYGYTF. The CDR3 DNA reads as TGTGCCAGCAGCCCAACAGGGGGTCCAAACTATGGCTACACCTTC. The chain combines TRBV7-3 with TRBJ1-2; 8 bases fit TRBD1. Germline V gene sequence: CDR1 SGHTA, CDR2 FQGTGA. The CDR3 is made up of 15 amino acids. Trimming took 5 bases from V and 2 from J; bases not matched to a gene: 7. The whole variable domain, remainder taken from reference TRBV7-3 and TRBJ1-2, is GAGVSQTPSNKVTEKGKYVELRCDPISGHTALYWYRQSLGQGPEFLIYFQGTGAADDSGLPNDRFFAVRPEGSVSTLKIQRTERGDSAVYLCASSPTGGPNYGYTFGSGTRLTVV.

The CDR3 DNA reads as TGTGCCAGCAGTCAGGGGAATCATTACGAGCAGTACTTC. This encodes CASSQGNHYEQYF. The chain combines TRBV28 with TRBJ2-7, with D maybe TRBD1 (6 bases). Per the germline V gene, CDR1 is MDHEN and CDR2 is SYDVKM. The CDR3 runs to 13 residues. Trimming pared 5 bases from V and 4 bases from J, leaving 12 bases between.

The CDR3 bases are TGCAGTGCTAGAGATTGGAGGGGGGGCCAGGAGACCCAGTACTTC. This encodes CSARDWRGGQETQYF. The V gene is TRBV20-1, the J gene TRBJ2-5; D is possibly TRBD2 (7 bases). This CDR3 is 15 amino acids long. V lost 0 bases and J lost 5, with 16 bases in between. CDR1 and CDR2 (germline): DFQATT, SNEGSKA (reference sequence).

This rearrangement joins TRBV11-2 to TRBJ2-5; TRBD1 matches at 8 bases. CDR3 length equals 13 residues. The germline V gene has CDR1 SGHAT and CDR2 FQNNGV. The ends lost 3 bases at V and 6 bases at J; junction bases unmatched: 3. The DNA of the CDR3 is TGTGCCAGCAGCTTTCAGGGGGCAAAGACCCAGTACTTC. Amino acid sequence: CASSFQGAKTQYF. The entire variable domain, with the rest obtained from reference TRBV11-2 and TRBJ2-5, is as follows: EAGVAQSPRYKIIEKRQSVAFWCNPISGHATLYWYQQILGQGPKLLIQFQNNGVVDDSQLPKDRFSAERLKGVDSTLKIQPAKLEDSAVYLCASSFQGAKTQYFGPGTRLLVL.

The J gene is TRBJ2-3, the V gene TRBV2; D is perhaps TRBD2 (6 bases). V lost 6 bases and J lost 5, with 21 bases in between. Germline values: CDR1 SNHLY, CDR2 FYNNEI. The CDR3 consists of 16 residues. The CDR3 DNA sequence: TGTGCCAGCAGCTTAGGTAGCGGAACCCCACGAGATACGCAGTATTTT. Amino acid sequence: CASSLGSGTPRDTQYF.

Points on this clonotype: At one boundary the junction diverges from the germline segment, which might be a read error. The J gene is TRBJ2-5, the V gene TRBV11-3, with D perhaps matching TRBD2 (5 bases). This CDR3 spans 13 amino acids. The germline gives CDR1 SGHNT, CDR2 YENEEA. In DNA, the CDR3 is TGTGCCAGCAGCCGGACTCTTCAAGAGGCCCAGTACTTC. Its translation: CASSRTLQEAQYF.

The chain employs TRBV4-2 and TRBJ2-7; maybe TRBD2 (6 bases). The germline gives CDR1 LGHNA, CDR2 YNFKEQ. CDR3 size: 13 residues. Between the trimmed V and J ends, which lost 2 bases and 5 bases, there was a span of 10 bases. DNA for the CDR3: TGTGCCAGCAGCCAAAATGGAGGGGACGAGCAGTACTTC. Translation: CASSQNGGDEQYF.

This clonotype has more than one count but fewer than ten. The rearrangement uses TRBV20-1 and TRBJ2-7; TRBD1 matches at 7 bases. J gave up 4 bases and V 3 bases, and 9 bases lay outside the gene matches. This CDR3 has 14 residues. Germline V gene sequence: CDR1 DFQATT, CDR2 SNEGSKA (reference sequence). CDR3 loop: CSASPGQSVYEQYF. The CDR3 region has the DNA TGCAGTGCTAGCCCGGGACAGAGCGTTTACGAGCAGTACTTC.

CDR3 region: CASSDGTGGYTF. In nucleotides, the CDR3 is TGTGCCAGCAGTGATGGGACAGGTGGCTACACCTTC. The J gene is TRBJ1-2, the V gene TRBV2, with 8 bases matching TRBD1. The ends lost 3 bases at V and 7 bases at J; junction bases unmatched: 1. The CDR3 is made up of 12 amino acids. In germline, CDR1 is SNHLY, CDR2 FYNNEI.

The chain couples TRBV5-1 to TRBJ2-7; 9 bases line up with TRBD1. The V gene's germline CDR1 is SGHRS and CDR2 YFSETQ. The CDR3 runs 16 residues. The ends lost 4 bases at V and 5 bases at J; junction bases unmatched: 13. DNA of the CDR3: TGCGCCAGCAGCCACCTCCCGGGACAGGGCGACCACGAGCAGTACTTC. Its translation is CASSHLPGQGDHEQYF. Based on the CDR3 plus reference TRBV5-1 and TRBJ2-7, the full variable domain is KAGVTQTPRYLIKTRGQQVTLSCSPISGHRSVSWYQQTPGQGLQFLFEYFSETQRNKGNFPGRFSGRQFSNSRSEMNVSTLELGDSALYLCASSHLPGQGDHEQYFGPGTRLTVT.

This clonotype occurred a few times. The J gene is TRBJ1-4, the V gene TRBV9; the match to TRBD1 covers 7 bases. The CDR3 is made up of 14 amino acids. The trim removed 4 bases at V and 8 bases at J, leaving 8 bases unmatched. Germline assignment: CDR1 SGDLS and CDR2 YYNGEE. The CDR3, as DNA: TGTGCCAGCAGCCTCTCGACAGGGCACGAAAAACTGTTTTTT. Translation gives CASSLSTGHEKLFF. Supplemented by reference TRBV9 and TRBJ1-4, the full variable domain reads DSGVTQTPKHLITATGQRVTLRCSPRSGDLSVYWYQQSLDQGLQFLIQYYNGEERAKGNILERFSAQQFPDLHSELNLSSLELGDSALYFCASSLSTGHEKLFFGSGTQLSVL.

A note on this clonotype: This is likely a read error, given that the CDR3 carries no conserved phenylalanine or tryptophan at its end. V and J are TRBV10-3 and TRBJ1-2, with TRBD1 matching over 7 bases. This CDR3 is 12 amino acids long. CDR1 ENHRY and CDR2 SYGVKD come from the germline V gene. The CDR3 coding sequence is TGTGCCAGCAGTCAGACAGGGAGAGGCTACACCCTC. This sequence encodes CASSQTGRGYTL.

This sequence joins TRBV20-1 and TRBJ2-5; TRBD2 aligns across 10 bases. There are 15 residues in the CDR3. With V trimmed by 0 bases and J by 4 bases, 5 bases remained unmatched. Germline V CDR1 and CDR2: DFQATT, SNEGSKA (reference sequence). CDR3 DNA sequence: TGCAGTGCTAGAGAAAGCGGGGGGGCCCTAGAGACCCAGTACTTC. The encoded protein is CSARESGGALETQYF.

J is TRBJ2-7 and V is TRBV7-3, with D tentatively TRBD1 (5 bases). Trimming cost V 5 bases and J 5 bases, with 13 bases left between them. CDR3 size: 13 residues. From germline, CDR1 is SGHTA and CDR2 FQGTGA. CDR3 in amino acids: CASSPPGLDEQYF. CDR3 DNA sequence: TGTGCCAGCAGCCCTCCAGGGCTGGACGAGCAGTACTTC.

This chain links TRBV20-1 with TRBJ1-3; D possibly corresponds to TRBD1 (6 bases). The CDR3 consists of 13 residues. Trimming removed 6 bases at V and 6 bases at J, with 15 bases between. Looked up from germline, CDR1 is DFQATT and CDR2 is SNEGSKA (reference sequence). CDR3 amino acids: CSAVVGGQNTIYF. The CDR3 DNA reads as TGCAGTGCGGTCGTCGGGGGGCAAAACACCATATATTTT.

This clonotype was picked up a small number of times. V is TRBV7-2 and J is TRBJ1-1; D not certain. CDR3 length equals 11 residues. Germline loops: CDR1 SGHTA, CDR2 FQGNSA. Trimming took 2 bases from V and 6 from J, leaving 4 bases between them. CDR3 nucleotides: TGTGCCAGCAGCTTACAGCCTGAAGCTTTCTTT. Residues: CASSLQPEAFF.